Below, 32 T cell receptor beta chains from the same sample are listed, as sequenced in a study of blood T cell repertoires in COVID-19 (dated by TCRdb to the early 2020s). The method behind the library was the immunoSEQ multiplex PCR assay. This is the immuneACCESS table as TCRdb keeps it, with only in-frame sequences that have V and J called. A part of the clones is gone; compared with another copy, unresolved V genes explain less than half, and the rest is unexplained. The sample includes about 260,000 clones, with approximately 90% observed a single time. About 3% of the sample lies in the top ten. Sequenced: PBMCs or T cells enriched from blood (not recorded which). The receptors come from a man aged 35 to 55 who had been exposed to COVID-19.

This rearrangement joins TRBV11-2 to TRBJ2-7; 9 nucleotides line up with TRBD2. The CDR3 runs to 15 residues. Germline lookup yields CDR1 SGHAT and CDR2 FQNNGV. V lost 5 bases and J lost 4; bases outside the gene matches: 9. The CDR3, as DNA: TGTGCCAGCAGCATGAGCGGGAGGACAATATACGAGCAGTACTTC. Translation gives CASSMSGRTIYEQYF.

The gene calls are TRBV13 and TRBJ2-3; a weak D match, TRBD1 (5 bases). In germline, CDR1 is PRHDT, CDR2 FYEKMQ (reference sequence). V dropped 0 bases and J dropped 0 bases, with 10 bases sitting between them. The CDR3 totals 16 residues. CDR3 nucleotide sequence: TGTGCCAGCAGCTTAGGGGCAGGGCGGAGCACAGATACGCAGTATTTT. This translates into CASSLGAGRSTDTQYF.

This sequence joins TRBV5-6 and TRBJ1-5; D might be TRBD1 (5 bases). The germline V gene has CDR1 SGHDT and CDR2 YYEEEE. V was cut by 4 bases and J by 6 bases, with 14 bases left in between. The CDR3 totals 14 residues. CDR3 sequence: CASSRGGSLQPQHF. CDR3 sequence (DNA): TGTGCCAGCAGCAGGGGAGGGAGTCTTCAGCCCCAGCATTTT.

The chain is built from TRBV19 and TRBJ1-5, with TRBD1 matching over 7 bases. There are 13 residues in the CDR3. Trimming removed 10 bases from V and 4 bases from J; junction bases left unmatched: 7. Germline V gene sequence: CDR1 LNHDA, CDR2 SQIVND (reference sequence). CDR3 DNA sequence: TGTGCCATAGGGGGGACAGCAAATCAGCCCCAGCATTTT. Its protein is CAIGGTANQPQHF.

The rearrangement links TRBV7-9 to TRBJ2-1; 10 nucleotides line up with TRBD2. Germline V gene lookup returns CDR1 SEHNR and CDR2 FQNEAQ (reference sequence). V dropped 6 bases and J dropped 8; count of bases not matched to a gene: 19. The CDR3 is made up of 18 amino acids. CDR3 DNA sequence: TGTGCCAGCAGTATAAAAACGGGGTCTAGCGGGAGAATGGATGAGCAGTTCTTC. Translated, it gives CASSIKTGSSGRMDEQFF.

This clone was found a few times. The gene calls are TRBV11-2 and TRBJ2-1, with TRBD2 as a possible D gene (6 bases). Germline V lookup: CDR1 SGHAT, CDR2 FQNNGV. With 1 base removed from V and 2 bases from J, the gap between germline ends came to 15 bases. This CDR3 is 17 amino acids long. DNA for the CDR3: TGTGCCAGCAGCTTAGTTCCGGGACTCCAACCCTACAATGAGCAGTTCTTC. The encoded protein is CASSLVPGLQPYNEQFF.

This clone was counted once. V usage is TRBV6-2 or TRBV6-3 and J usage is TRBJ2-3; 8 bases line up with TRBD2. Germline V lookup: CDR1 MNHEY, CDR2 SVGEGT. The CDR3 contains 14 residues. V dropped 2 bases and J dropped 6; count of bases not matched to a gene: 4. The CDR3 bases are TGTGCCAGCAGTTACCCCTCGGGGGGGGATACGCAGTATTTT. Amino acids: CASSYPSGGDTQYF.

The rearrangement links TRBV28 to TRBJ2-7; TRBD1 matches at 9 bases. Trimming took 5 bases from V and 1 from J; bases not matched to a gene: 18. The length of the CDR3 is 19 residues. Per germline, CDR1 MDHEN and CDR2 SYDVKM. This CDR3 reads CASSPLLNLRDRESYEQYF. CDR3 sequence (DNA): TGTGCCAGCAGTCCTCTTTTAAACCTCCGGGACAGGGAGTCCTACGAGCAGTACTTC.

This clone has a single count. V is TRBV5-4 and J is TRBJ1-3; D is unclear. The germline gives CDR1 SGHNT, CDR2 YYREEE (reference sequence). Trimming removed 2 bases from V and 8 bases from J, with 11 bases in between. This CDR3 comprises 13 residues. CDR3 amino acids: CASSFSPGDTIYF. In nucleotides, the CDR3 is TGTGCCAGCAGCTTCTCGCCCGGGGACACCATATATTTT.

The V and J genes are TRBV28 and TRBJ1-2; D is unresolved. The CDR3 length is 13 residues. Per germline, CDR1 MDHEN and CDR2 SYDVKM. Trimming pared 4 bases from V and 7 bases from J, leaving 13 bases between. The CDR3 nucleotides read TGTGCCAGCAGTTCATCACTGAGCTCTGGCTACACCTTC. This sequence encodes CASSSSLSSGYTF.

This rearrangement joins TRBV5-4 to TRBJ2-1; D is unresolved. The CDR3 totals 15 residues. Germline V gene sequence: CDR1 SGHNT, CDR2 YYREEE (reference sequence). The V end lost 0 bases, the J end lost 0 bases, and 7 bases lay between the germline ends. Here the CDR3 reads CASSLDSSSYNEQFF. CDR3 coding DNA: TGTGCCAGCAGCTTGGACAGCAGCTCCTACAATGAGCAGTTCTTC. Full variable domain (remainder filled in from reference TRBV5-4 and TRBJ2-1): ETGVTQSPTHLIKTRGQQVTLRCSSQSGHNTVSWYQQALGQGPQFIFQYYREEENGRGNFPPRFSGLQFPNYSSELNVNALELDDSALYLCASSLDSSSYNEQFFGPGTRLTVL.

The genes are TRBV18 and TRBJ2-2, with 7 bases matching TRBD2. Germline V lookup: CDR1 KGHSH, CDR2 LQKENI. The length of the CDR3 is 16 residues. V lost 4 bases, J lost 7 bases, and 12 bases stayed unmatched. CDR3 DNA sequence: TGTGCCAGCTCACTTGAGGCGGGAGCTTCGGGCGGGGAGCTGTTTTTT. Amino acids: CASSLEAGASGGELFF.

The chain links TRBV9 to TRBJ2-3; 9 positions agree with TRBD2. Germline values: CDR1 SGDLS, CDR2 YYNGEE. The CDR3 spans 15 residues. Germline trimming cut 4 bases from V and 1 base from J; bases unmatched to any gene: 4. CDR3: CASSTRTSGTDTQYF. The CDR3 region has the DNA TGTGCCAGCAGCACTCGGACTAGCGGCACAGATACGCAGTATTTT.

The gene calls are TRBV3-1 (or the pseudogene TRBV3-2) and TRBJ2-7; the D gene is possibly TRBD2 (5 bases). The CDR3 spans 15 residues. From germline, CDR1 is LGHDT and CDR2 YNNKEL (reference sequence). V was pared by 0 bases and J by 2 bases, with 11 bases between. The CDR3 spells CASSQDFRGTYEQYF. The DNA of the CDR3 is TGTGCCAGCAGCCAAGATTTTCGGGGAACCTACGAGCAGTACTTC.

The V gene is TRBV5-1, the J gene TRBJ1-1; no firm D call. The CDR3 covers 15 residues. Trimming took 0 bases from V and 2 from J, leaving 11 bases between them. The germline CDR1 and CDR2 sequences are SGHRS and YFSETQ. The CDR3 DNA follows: TGCGCCAGCAGCTTGGAGCCGTACTCTAACACTGAAGCTTTCTTT. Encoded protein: CASSLEPYSNTEAFF.

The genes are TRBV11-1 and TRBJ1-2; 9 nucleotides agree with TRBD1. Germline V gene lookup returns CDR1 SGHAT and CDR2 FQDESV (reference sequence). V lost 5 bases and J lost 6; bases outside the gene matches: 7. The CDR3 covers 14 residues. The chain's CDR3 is CASSPRQGENGYTF. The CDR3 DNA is TGTGCCAGCAGCCCAAGACAGGGGGAGAATGGCTACACCTTC.

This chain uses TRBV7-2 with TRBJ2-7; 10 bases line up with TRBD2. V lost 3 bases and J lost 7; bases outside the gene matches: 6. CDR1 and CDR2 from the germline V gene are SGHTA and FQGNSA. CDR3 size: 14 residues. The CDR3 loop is CASSFGTSAQEQYF. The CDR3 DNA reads TGTGCCAGCAGCTTTGGGACTAGCGCCCAGGAGCAGTACTTC.

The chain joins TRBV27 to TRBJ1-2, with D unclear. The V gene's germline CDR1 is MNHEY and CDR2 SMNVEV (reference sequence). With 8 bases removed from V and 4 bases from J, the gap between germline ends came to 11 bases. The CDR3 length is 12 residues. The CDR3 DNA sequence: TGTGCCAGCTTCTCCTTCCGCTATGGCTACACCTTC. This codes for CASFSFRYGYTF.

The CDR3 loop reads CASSPPEGAGGYTF. The CDR3 DNA follows: TGTGCCAGCTCACCACCGGAAGGGGCTGGAGGCTACACCTTC. The chain recombines TRBV18 with TRBJ1-2, with D possibly TRBD1 on 5 matching bases. CDR3 length: 14 amino acids. Germline values: CDR1 KGHSH, CDR2 LQKENI. Trimming shortened V by 0 bases and J by 8 bases, and 13 bases separated the two germline ends.

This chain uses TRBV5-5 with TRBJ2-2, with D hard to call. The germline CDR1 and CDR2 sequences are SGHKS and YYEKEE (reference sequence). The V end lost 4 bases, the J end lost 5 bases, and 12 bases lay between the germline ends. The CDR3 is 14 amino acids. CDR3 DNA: TGTGCCAGCAGCCCCTCGACTGGTACCGGGGAGCTGTTTTTT. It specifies CASSPSTGTGELFF.

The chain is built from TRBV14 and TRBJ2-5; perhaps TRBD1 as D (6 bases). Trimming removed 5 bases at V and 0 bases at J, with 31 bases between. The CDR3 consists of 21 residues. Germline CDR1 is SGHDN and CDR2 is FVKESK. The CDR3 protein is CASSCDRQKAKTNKYQETQYF. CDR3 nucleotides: TGTGCCAGCAGCTGTGACAGGCAGAAGGCAAAAACCAATAAGTACCAAGAGACCCAGTACTTC.

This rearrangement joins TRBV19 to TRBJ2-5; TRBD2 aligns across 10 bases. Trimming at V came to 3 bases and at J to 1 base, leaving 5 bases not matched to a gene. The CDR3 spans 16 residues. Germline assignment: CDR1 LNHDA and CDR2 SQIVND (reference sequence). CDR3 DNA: TGTGCCAGTAGTATGCTAGCGGGAGCCCCCCAAGAGACCCAGTACTTC. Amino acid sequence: CASSMLAGAPQETQYF.

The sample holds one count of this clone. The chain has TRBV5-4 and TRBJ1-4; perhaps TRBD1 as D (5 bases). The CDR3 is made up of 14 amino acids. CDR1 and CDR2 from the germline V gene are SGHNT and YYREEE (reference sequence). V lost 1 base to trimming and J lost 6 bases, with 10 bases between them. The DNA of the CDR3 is TGTGCCAGCAGCTTGCAGTCAGGGCATGAAAAACTGTTTTTT. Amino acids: CASSLQSGHEKLFF.

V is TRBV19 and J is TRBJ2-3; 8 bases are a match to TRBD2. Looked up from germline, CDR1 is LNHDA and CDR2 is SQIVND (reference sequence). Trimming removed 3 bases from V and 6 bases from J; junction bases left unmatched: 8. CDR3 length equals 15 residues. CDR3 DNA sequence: TGTGCCAGTAGTATGGGCCAGACTAGCGCGGATACGCAGTATTTT. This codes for CASSMGQTSADTQYF.

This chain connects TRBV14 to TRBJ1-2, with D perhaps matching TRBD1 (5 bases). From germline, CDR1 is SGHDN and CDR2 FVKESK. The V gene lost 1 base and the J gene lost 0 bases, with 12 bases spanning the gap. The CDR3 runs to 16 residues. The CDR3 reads CASSQAQDKTNYGYTF. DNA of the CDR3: TGTGCCAGCAGCCAAGCTCAGGACAAGACTAACTATGGCTACACCTTC.

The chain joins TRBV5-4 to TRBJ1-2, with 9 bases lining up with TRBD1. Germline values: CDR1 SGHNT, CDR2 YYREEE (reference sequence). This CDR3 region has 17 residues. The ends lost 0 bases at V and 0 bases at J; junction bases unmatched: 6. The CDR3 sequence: CASSLAGGQGPNYGYTF. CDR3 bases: TGTGCCAGCAGCTTGGCCGGGGGACAGGGCCCTAACTATGGCTACACCTTC.

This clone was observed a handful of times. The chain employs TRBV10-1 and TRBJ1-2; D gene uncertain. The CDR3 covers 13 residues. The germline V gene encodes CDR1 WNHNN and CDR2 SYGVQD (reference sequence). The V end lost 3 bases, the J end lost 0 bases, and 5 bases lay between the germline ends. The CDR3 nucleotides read TGCGCCAGCAGTGACAGTCCTAACTATGGCTACACCTTC. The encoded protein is CASSDSPNYGYTF.

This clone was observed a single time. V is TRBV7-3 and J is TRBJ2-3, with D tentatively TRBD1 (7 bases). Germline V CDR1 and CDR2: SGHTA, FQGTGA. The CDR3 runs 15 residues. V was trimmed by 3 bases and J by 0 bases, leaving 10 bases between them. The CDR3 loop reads CASSFSGGSTDTQYF. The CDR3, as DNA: TGTGCCAGCAGCTTCTCAGGGGGGAGCACAGATACGCAGTATTTT.

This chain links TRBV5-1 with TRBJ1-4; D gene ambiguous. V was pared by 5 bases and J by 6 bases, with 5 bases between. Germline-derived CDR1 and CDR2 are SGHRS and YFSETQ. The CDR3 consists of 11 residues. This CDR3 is CASRRDEKLFF. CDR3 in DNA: TGCGCCAGCAGACGGGATGAAAAACTGTTTTTT.

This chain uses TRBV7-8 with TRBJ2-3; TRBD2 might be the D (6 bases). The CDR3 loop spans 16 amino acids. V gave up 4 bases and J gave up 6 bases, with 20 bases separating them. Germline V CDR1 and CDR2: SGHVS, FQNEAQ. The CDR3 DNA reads TGTGCCAGCAGCTCATTTTCTCGGGAGCCCGGTGATACGCAGTATTTT. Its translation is CASSSFSREPGDTQYF.

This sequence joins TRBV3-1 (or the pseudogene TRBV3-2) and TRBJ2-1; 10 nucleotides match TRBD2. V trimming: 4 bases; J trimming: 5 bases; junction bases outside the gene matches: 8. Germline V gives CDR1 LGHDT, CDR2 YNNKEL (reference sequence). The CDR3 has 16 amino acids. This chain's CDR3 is CASSRLAGELNNEQFF. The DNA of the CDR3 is TGTGCCAGCAGCCGCCTAGCGGGAGAATTAAACAATGAGCAGTTCTTC.

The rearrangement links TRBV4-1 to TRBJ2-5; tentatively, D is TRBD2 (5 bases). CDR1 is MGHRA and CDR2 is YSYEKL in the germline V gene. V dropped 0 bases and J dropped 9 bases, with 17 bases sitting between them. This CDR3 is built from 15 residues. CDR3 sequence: CASSQDEGERVAQYF. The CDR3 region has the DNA TGCGCCAGCAGCCAAGATGAGGGAGAAAGGGTGGCCCAGTACTTC.